A single sample gave rise to the 26 T cell receptor beta chains below, sequenced in a study of blood T cells in healthy people across ages. The use of a sample-barcoded 5' primer and a J-beta primer mix characterized a second PCR of about 7 to 12 cycles. TCRdb analysed the 5' RACE reads with MiXCR anew, one entry per CDR3 protein. The top ten clones hold 15% to 20% of a sample with approximately 810,000 distinct CDR3 sequences, 25% to 30% of them seen once. Sequencing was done on a sample of blood. The receptors come from a woman of 80 years or more in good health.

The chain recombines TRBV11-2 with TRBJ2-1, with 11 bases that match TRBD1. Looked up from germline, CDR1 is SGHAT and CDR2 is FQNNGV. The CDR3 extends over 15 amino acids. The V and J ends lost 4 bases and 6 bases, in that order; junction bases with no gene match: 5. CDR3: CASSSRGQGANEQFF. The DNA of the CDR3 is TGTGCCAGCAGCTCCAGAGGACAGGGGGCCAATGAGCAGTTCTTC.

The sample holds a few counts of this clonotype. This sequence joins TRBV7-2 and TRBJ2-4, with a tentative D call TRBD2 (5 bases). Germline V gene data show CDR1 as SGHTA and CDR2 as FQGNSA. V lost 5 bases, J lost 6 bases, and 17 bases lay in between. CDR3 length: 15 amino acids. The CDR3 DNA sequence: TGTGCCAGCAGCCCCCTCCCGGGGATAGGAAACATTCAGTACTTC. Protein product: CASSPLPGIGNIQYF.

This clonotype was counted only a few times. The chain couples TRBV20-1 to TRBJ1-1, with D uncertain. This CDR3 contains 14 residues. V lost 5 bases, J lost 3 bases, and 16 bases lay in between. Germline CDR1 is DFQATT and CDR2 is SNEGSKA (reference sequence). CDR3 sequence (DNA): TGCAGTGCTCCTGGTGTAAGGGTGTACACTGAAGCTTTCTTT. As protein: CSAPGVRVYTEAFF.

The chain uses TRBV12-5 and TRBJ2-1; D unresolved. Germline V lookup: CDR1 LGHNT, CDR2 FRNRAP. The CDR3 totals 12 residues. Trimming left V 6 bases short and J 7 bases short, with 10 bases between. The CDR3 region has the DNA TGTGCTAGTGGGTCCCAAGGAAATGAGCAGTTCTTC. Amino acids: CASGSQGNEQFF.

The table lists this clonotype with a few counts. This chain uses TRBV18 with TRBJ2-5; D perhaps matches TRBD2 (5 bases). This CDR3 is 15 amino acids long. Between the trimmed V and J ends, which lost 6 bases and 1 base, there was a span of 15 bases. Germline assignment: CDR1 KGHSH and CDR2 LQKENI. The CDR3 DNA reads as TGTGCCAGCTCCCGGACGGGTGGGAGCCAAGAGACCCAGTACTTC. Its translation: CASSRTGGSQETQYF.

This clonotype was detected many times. The rearrangement links TRBV6-5 to TRBJ2-5; the match to TRBD1 covers 7 bases. The J segment lost 1 base and the V segment lost 2 bases, leaving 4 bases of the junction unmatched. This CDR3 is 15 amino acids long. Germline CDR1 reads MNHEY; CDR2 reads SVGAGI. The CDR3 protein is CASSYLGGRQETQYF. In DNA form, the CDR3 reads TGTGCCAGCAGTTACCTAGGGGGCCGCCAAGAGACCCAGTACTTC.

This sequence joins TRBV7-9 and TRBJ2-1, with TRBD2 as a possible D gene (6 bases). Germline V gene data show CDR1 as SEHNR and CDR2 as FQNEAQ (reference sequence). Between the trimmed V and J ends, which lost 9 bases and 5 bases, there was a span of 20 bases. This CDR3 is 15 amino acids long. As DNA, the CDR3 is TGTGCCAGTCTAACTGCGGGGTCAAGCCACAATGAGCAGTTCTTC. This gives the protein CASLTAGSSHNEQFF.

This clonotype was detected many times. The gene calls are TRBV7-2 and TRBJ1-2; 9 bases line up with TRBD1. Germline V gene lookup returns CDR1 SGHTA and CDR2 FQGNSA. The junction had 10 bases not matched to a gene; V was cut back by 6 bases and J by 2 bases. The CDR3 spans 16 residues. For the CDR3, the DNA is TGTGCCAGCAGACTATCGGAGACAGGGGGGAACTATGGCTACACCTTC. Translating gives CASRLSETGGNYGYTF.

With regard to this clonotype: This sequence may be a read error, since a much larger clone differs from it by one base. The V and J genes are TRBV28 and TRBJ2-7; maybe TRBD1 (5 bases). Deletions cut 2 bases from V and 12 bases from J, with 14 bases between. Germline V gene lookup returns CDR1 MDHEN and CDR2 SYDVKM. The CDR3 length is 12 residues. CDR3 in amino acids: CASSLAGSGAYF. Here the CDR3 DNA reads TGTGCCAGCAGTTTAGCAGGGTCTGGAGCGTACTTC.

The V gene is TRBV4-3, the J gene TRBJ2-5, with D uncertain. V lost 0 bases to trimming and J lost 6 bases, with 8 bases between them. The CDR3 is made up of 13 amino acids. From germline, CDR1 is LGHNA and CDR2 YSLEER. Written as DNA, the CDR3 is TGCGCCAGCAGCCAAGATCTCGAAAAGACCCAGTACTTC. Its translation: CASSQDLEKTQYF.

There are a few counts of this clonotype. A much more abundant neighbour one base away suggests this may be a read error. CDR3 sequence (DNA): TGTGCCAGGGGACTAGGTCGCTACGAGCAGTACTTC. Its protein is CARGLGRYEQYF. The chain recombines TRBV3-1 with TRBJ2-7; 8 bases are shared with TRBD2. Germline trimming cut 9 bases from V and 3 bases from J; bases unmatched to any gene: 4. This CDR3 has 12 residues. Germline loops: CDR1 LGHDT, CDR2 YNNKEL (reference sequence).

This clonotype has at least ten counts. The chain couples TRBV20-1 to TRBJ2-3, with 10 bases identical to TRBD2. Germline V gene data show CDR1 as DFQATT and CDR2 as SNEGSKA (reference sequence). V lost 3 bases to trimming and J lost 3 bases; unmatched junction nucleotides: 6. The CDR3 has 15 residues. In nucleotides, the CDR3 is TGCAGTGCTAGGGTCCTAGCGGGGGTGACAGATACGCAGTATTTT. Translating it yields CSARVLAGVTDTQYF.

This clonotype showed up just a few times. The gene calls are TRBV6-5 and TRBJ1-2; possibly TRBD1 for D (5 bases). V lost 6 bases and J 2 bases, leaving 13 bases between the germline ends. CDR1 MNHEY and CDR2 SVGAGI come from the germline V gene. The CDR3 is 14 residues long. CDR3: CASRFREGNYGYTF. In nucleotides, the CDR3 is TGTGCCAGCAGGTTCAGGGAAGGGAACTATGGCTACACCTTC.

This clonotype showed up many times. The chain combines TRBV4-3 with TRBJ2-5; 12 positions match TRBD2. The CDR3 length is 17 residues. Trimming cost V 4 bases and J 1 base; bases outside gene matches: 7. The germline gives CDR1 LGHNA, CDR2 YSLEER. For the CDR3, the DNA is TGCGCCAGCAGCCGATCGAGACTAGCGGGGGCCCAAGAGACCCAGTACTTC. It is translated as CASSRSRLAGAQETQYF.

Ten or more counts support this clonotype. V gene TRBV5-1 combines with J gene TRBJ2-7; 7 nucleotides agree with TRBD2. The CDR3 extends over 14 amino acids. CDR1 is SGHRS, CDR2 YFSETQ, per germline. J lost 7 bases, V lost 6 bases, and 13 bases had no gene match. The CDR3 protein is CASTLGGLEKEQYF. The CDR3 DNA sequence: TGCGCCAGCACCTTAGGAGGACTAGAGAAAGAGCAGTACTTC.

This clonotype showed up just once. The rearrangement joins TRBV11-3 to TRBJ2-1; 7 nucleotides line up with TRBD1. The CDR3 is 12 residues long. The trim removed 1 base at V and 13 bases at J, leaving 4 bases unmatched. CDR1 and CDR2 (germline): SGHNT, YENEEA. CDR3 sequence: CASSLVRDSQFF. The CDR3 DNA sequence: TGTGCCAGCAGCTTAGTGAGGGACAGTCAGTTCTTC.

This clonotype was detected only once. The rearrangement links TRBV28 to TRBJ2-7; D may be TRBD1 or TRBD2 (7 bases each). The J call may be incorrect, as the DNA end agrees better with TRBJ2-5. The germline gives CDR1 MDHEN, CDR2 SYDVKM. The CDR3 has 14 residues. The chain's CDR3 is CASIFQGGAGTQYF. DNA of the CDR3: TGTGCCAGCATTTTTCAGGGGGGGGCGGGGACCCAGTACTTC.

This clonotype came up once. A much larger clone lies one base from this, so it may be a read error. CDR3 nucleotides: TGTGCCAGCAGCTTAGGTCTTCTTACGAACGGCTACACCTTC. Translating gives CASSLGLLTNGYTF. The chain combines TRBV7-2 with TRBJ1-2; D is undetermined. The V and J ends lost 1 base and 8 bases respectively, with 14 bases between them. The CDR3 covers 14 residues. Germline CDR1 is SGHTA and CDR2 is FQGNSA.

This clonotype was counted at least ten times. The chain has TRBV6-2 or TRBV6-3 and TRBJ2-3; the D gene is possibly TRBD1 (6 bases). This CDR3 spans 13 amino acids. The germline gives CDR1 MNHEY, CDR2 SVGEGT. The V end was cut by 7 bases, the J end by 8 bases, with 16 bases between. For the CDR3, the DNA is TGTGCCAGCATTGGACAGAATATTGTTACGCAGTATTTT. The encoded protein is CASIGQNIVTQYF.

This clonotype was seen at least ten times. This rearrangement joins TRBV6-1 to TRBJ2-1; D is unclear. The CDR3 runs 13 residues. Trimming left V 6 bases short and J 8 bases short, with 14 bases between. The V gene's germline CDR1 is MNHNS and CDR2 SASEGT. CDR3 sequence (DNA): TGTGCCAGCAGATTGACCTTGACCCATGAGCAGTTCTTC. Translation: CASRLTLTHEQFF.

This clonotype was detected ten times or more. The chain is built from TRBV11-2 and TRBJ2-1; 7 bases line up with TRBD1. CDR3 length: 14 residues. Germline CDR1 and CDR2: SGHAT and FQNNGV. The J segment lost 2 bases and the V segment lost 5 bases, leaving 3 bases of the junction unmatched. CDR3 DNA: TGTGCCAGCAGCCAAGGACAGGCCTACAATGAGCAGTTCTTC. As protein: CASSQGQAYNEQFF.

This clonotype was seen ten or more times. This chain uses TRBV11-3 with TRBJ2-1, with 7 bases identical to TRBD1. With V trimmed by 5 bases and J by 4 bases, 5 bases remained unmatched. There are 14 residues in the CDR3. Germline CDR1 SGHNT, CDR2 YENEEA. CDR3 coding DNA: TGTGCCAGCAGCGAGGGACAGATATACAATGAGCAGTTCTTC. Translated, it gives CASSEGQIYNEQFF.

The rearrangement uses TRBV6-2 or TRBV6-3 and TRBJ2-5; D may be TRBD1 (6 bases). Germline V gene lookup returns CDR1 MNHEY and CDR2 SVGEGT. This CDR3 is 12 amino acids long. The V end lost 4 bases, the J end lost 11 bases, and 14 bases lay between the germline ends. The CDR3 here is CASSFRGNEQYF. The CDR3 bases are TGTGCCAGCAGTTTTAGGGGGAATGAGCAGTACTTC.

This clonotype was seen at least ten times. The V and J genes are TRBV9 and TRBJ2-1, with unresolved D. This CDR3 region has 16 residues. Trimming took off 4 bases at V and 0 bases at J, with 14 bases between the two ends. The V gene's germline CDR1 is SGDLS and CDR2 YYNGEE. This chain's CDR3 is CASSSQILGSYNEQFF. In nucleotides, the CDR3 is TGTGCCAGCAGCTCCCAAATTTTGGGCTCCTACAATGAGCAGTTCTTC.

The V gene is TRBV7-2, the J gene TRBJ2-4, with TRBD1 matching over 10 bases. The DNA end is more similar to TRBJ2-7, so the J call may be wrong. Germline V gives CDR1 SGHTA, CDR2 FQGNSA. The CDR3 extends over 15 amino acids. The CDR3 spells CASRQTGGARYEQYF. The CDR3 nucleotides read TGTGCCAGCAGACAGACAGGGGGCGCGCGATACGAGCAGTACTTC.

CDR3 sequence reads: CASSLGPGDTEAFF. In nucleotides, the CDR3 is TGCGCCAGCAGCCTCGGCCCCGGGGACACTGAAGCTTTCTTT. The chain joins TRBV5-1 to TRBJ1-1; D gene ambiguous. Between the trimmed V and J ends, which lost 4 bases and 3 bases, there was a span of 13 bases. Germline CDR1 and CDR2: SGHRS and YFSETQ. This CDR3 is built from 14 residues.